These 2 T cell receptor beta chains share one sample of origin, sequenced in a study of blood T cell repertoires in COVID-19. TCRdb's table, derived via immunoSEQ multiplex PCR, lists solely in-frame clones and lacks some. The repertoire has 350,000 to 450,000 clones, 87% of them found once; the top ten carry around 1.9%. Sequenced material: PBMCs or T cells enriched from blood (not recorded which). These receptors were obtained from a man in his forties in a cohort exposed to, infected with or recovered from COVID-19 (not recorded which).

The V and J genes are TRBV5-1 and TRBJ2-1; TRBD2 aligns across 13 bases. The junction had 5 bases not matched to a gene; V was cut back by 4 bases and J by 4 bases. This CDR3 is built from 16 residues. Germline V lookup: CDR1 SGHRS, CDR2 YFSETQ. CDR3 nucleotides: TGCGCCAGCAGCACGCGGACTAGCGGGAGATACAATGAGCAGTTCTTC. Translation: CASSTRTSGRYNEQFF.

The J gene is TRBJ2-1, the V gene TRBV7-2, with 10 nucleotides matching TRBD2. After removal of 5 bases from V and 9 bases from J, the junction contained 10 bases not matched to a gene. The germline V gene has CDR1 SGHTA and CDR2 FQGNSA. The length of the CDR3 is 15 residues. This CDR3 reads CASSAGLARGGEQFF. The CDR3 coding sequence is TGTGCCAGCAGCGCGGGACTAGCGAGGGGTGGTGAGCAGTTCTTC.